This record looks at one TCR beta chain sequence and its context. Antigen specificity is unknown. This CDR3 region has 15 residues. Germline CDR1 reads MNHEY; CDR2 reads SVGAGI. Trimming removed 2 bases from V and 2 bases from J, with 11 bases in between. The data stem from a study of CD8 T cells in ankylosing spondylitis. Study-level points and caveats: Blood from ankylosing spondylitis patients appeared to carry a characteristic roughly 8-variant TCR beta motif. A number of the motif variants had already been described in reactive arthritis synovial fluid and blood.

TCRdb reprocessed the 5' RACE reads via MiXCR and lists one record per CDR3 protein. The table lists under 950,000 distinct CDR3 sequences, 19% of them singletons, with around 19% in the top ten. The sample consisted of blood, either unsorted or a sorted T cell fraction (not recorded which). V usage is TRBV6-5 and J usage is TRBJ2-3; D is possibly TRBD1 (6 bases). The TCR comes from a male donor with ankylosing spondylitis. The CDR3 reads CASSYGWGPTDTQYF. CDR3 DNA sequence: TGTGCCAGCAGTTACGGCTGGGGGCCCACAGATACGCAGTATTTT.